This T cell receptor beta chain was recovered during a study of regulatory dendritic cells for organ transplantation. Broader study findings: The most alloreactive TCR clonotypes were found in resting memory CD8+ cells. Regulatory dendritic cells appeared to expand memory CD8+ clones less than mature ones.

The method was immunoSEQ multiplex PCR; TCRdb's version includes in-frame clones alone and lacks a portion of them. The table includes around 19,000 clones, 65% to 80% detected once. Allogeneic regulatory or mature dendritic cells were co-cultured for approximately 5 days with CFSE-labeled sorted T cells at 1:10. CD4+ or CD8+ T cells were sorted as naive CD45RA+ or memory CD45RO+. To note about this clone: Its specificity is unknown. The germline gene is not matched at one end of the junction; a read error may be the cause.

What was sequenced was memory CD4+ T cells from blood cultured with regulatory dendritic cells. Specified subset: CD45RO+ memory T cells. The sequence was obtained from a human donor in good health.

The CDR3, as DNA: TGCAGCGATGAAGGGACGGACTCACCTAACTATGGCTACACCTTC. It codes for CSDEGTDSPNYGYTF. The V call is TRBV29-1, the J call TRBJ1-2; a possible D gene is TRBD1 (5 bases). The germline gives CDR1 SQVTM, CDR2 ANQGSEA. CDR3 length equals 15 residues.